What follows describes a single TCR beta chain. The data originate from a study of CD8 T cells in Susac syndrome. Background on the study: When blood was collected, patients with Susac syndrome were therapy-naive, were taking corticosteroids, or were receiving intravenous immunoglobulin alone.

TEMRA cells were FACS-enriched, and CD8+ and CD4+ T cells were isolated negatively. Random-hexamer reverse transcription was applied to about 0.45 to 1 ug RNA. Amplification of TCR beta CDR3 used immunoSEQ multiplex PCR across 54 Vbeta and 13 Jbeta. TCRdb re-derived calls from the immunoSEQ multiplex PCR reads in MiXCR, one entry per CDR3 protein. The table lists under 200,000 distinct CDR3 sequences, 94% of them singletons, with 0.12% in the top ten. This clonotype was sampled from a human donor with Susac syndrome. Material: CD4+ T cells from PBMCs.

The CDR3 bases are TGCGCCAGCAGCCTCGACGGAGGGGGCGGAATCTATGGCTACACCTTC. Encoded protein: CASSLDGGGGIYGYTF. The chain carries TRBV4-3 and TRBJ1-2; 7 bases are shared with TRBD1. The CDR3 runs 16 residues. V lost 4 bases, J lost 4 bases, and 12 bases stayed unmatched. Germline V gene lookup returns CDR1 LGHNA and CDR2 YSLEER.